This T cell receptor beta chain was observed in a study of CD8 T cells in Susac syndrome. On this clonotype: Its antigen is unidentified.

Random hexamers primed reverse transcription of roughly 0.5 to 1 ug RNA. Amplification of TCR beta CDR3 spanned 54 Vbeta and 13 Jbeta via immunoSEQ multiplex PCR. TCRdb re-called the immunoSEQ multiplex PCR reads with MiXCR, one entry per CDR3 protein. This table holds around 300,000 distinct CDR3 sequences, about 91% found once. V dropped 9 bases and J dropped 4; count of bases not matched to a gene: 22. In germline, CDR1 is MNHNS, CDR2 SASEGT. This CDR3 region has 19 residues. The TEMRA cells underwent FACS enrichment, while the CD8+ and CD4+ T cells underwent negative isolation. General observations from the study: In its TCR sequencing and HLA analysis, the study acknowledged that the number of individuals was relatively small.

The receptor was derived from a human donor with multiple sclerosis. This sequence joins TRBV6-1 and TRBJ2-2; 8 bases line up with TRBD2. The source material was CD4+ T cells from PBMCs. As DNA, the CDR3 is TGTGCCAGTCCCCTCATAGCGGATCCCTGGAGCGGGGGCACCGGGGAGCTGTTTTTT. Residues: CASPLIADPWSGGTGELFF.